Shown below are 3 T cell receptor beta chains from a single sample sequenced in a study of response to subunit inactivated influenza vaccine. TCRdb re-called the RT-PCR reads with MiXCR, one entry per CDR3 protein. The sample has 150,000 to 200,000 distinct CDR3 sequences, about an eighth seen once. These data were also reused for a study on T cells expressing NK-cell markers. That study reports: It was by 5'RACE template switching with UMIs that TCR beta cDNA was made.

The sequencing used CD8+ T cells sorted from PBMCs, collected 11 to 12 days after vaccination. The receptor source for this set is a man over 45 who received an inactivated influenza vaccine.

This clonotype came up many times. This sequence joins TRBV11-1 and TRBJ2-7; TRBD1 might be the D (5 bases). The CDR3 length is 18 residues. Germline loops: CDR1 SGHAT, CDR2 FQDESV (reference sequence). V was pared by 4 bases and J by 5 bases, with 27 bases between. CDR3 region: CASSSTSSTAGIVHEQYF. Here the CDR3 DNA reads TGTGCCAGCAGCTCGACCTCCTCGACAGCAGGGATTGTCCACGAGCAGTACTTC. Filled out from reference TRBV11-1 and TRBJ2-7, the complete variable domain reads EAEVAQSPRYKITEKSQAVAFWCDPISGHATLYWYRQILGQGPELLVQFQDESVVDDSQLPKDRFSAERLKGVDSTLKIQPAELGDSAMYLCASSSTSSTAGIVHEQYFGPGTRLTVT.

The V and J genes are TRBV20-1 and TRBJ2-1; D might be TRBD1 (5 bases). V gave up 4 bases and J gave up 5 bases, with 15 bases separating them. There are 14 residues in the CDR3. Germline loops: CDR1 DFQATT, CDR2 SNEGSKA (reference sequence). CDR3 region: CSANLATANNEQFF. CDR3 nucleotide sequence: TGCAGTGCTAATCTGGCGACAGCTAACAATGAGCAGTTCTTC.

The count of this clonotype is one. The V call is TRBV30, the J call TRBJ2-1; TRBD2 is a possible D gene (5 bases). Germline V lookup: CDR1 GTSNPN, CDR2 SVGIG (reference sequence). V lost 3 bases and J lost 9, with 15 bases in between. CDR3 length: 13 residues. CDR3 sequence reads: CAWSDTPSTEQFF. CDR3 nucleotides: TGTGCCTGGAGCGATACTCCTAGCACTGAGCAGTTCTTC.